This T cell receptor beta chain was obtained from a study of cytomegalovirus exposure and HLA in healthy donors. 13 Jbeta primers and 60 Vbeta primers were used for the PCR. Profiling relied on immunoSEQ multiplex PCR, and the TCRdb table lists in-frame clones only, not all of them. Of tens of thousands of clones detected, roughly 80% appear once; the ten largest clones hold roughly 32%. The receptor's source is a man over 45 in good health and CMV-seropositive. Sequencing input: PBMCs.

CDR3 sequence (DNA): TGTGCCAGCAGACCGAGCGGACAAGAGACCCAGTACTTC. Protein sequence: CASRPSGQETQYF. The chain combines TRBV6-5 with TRBJ2-5; perhaps TRBD2 as D (5 bases). The CDR3 spans 13 residues. V gave up 6 bases and J gave up 2 bases, with 10 bases separating them. Germline CDR1 MNHEY, CDR2 SVGAGI.